This T cell receptor (beta chain) was sequenced during a study of control samples from healthy donors and cancer patients. The length of the CDR3 is 16 residues. Germline V gene lookup returns CDR1 SGDLS and CDR2 YYNGEE. J lost 2 bases, V lost 2 bases, and 6 bases had no gene match. Using immunoSEQ multiplex PCR, the repertoire was profiled, and TCRdb retains in-frame clones only, with some absent. The sample has roughly 150,000 clones, nearly 95% seen once. The chain recombines TRBV9 with TRBJ2-3, with 9 bases aligning to TRBD2. Sequenced input: blood. The sequence derives from a middle-aged man in good health. CDR3 sequence: CASSVGGRALTDTQYF. The CDR3 DNA reads TGTGCCAGCAGCGTGGGCGGGAGGGCCCTCACAGATACGCAGTATTTT.